The following is a T cell receptor beta chain sequence with its context. After removal of 4 bases from V and 3 bases from J, the junction contained 7 bases not matched to a gene. CDR1 is LNHDA, CDR2 SQIVND, per germline (reference sequence). This CDR3 is 16 amino acids long. In the source study's methods: Amplification with reference gene primers provided the estimates of nucleated cell counts. Method: immunoSEQ multiplex PCR; TCRdb's copy keeps in-frame clones and lacks some. The V and J calls and clone size come from that table; D and trimming were worked out from the DNA. Here the sample spans around 180,000 clones, 86% being singletons. The source of the sample is a study of blood T cell repertoires in COVID-19. Across the study: Samples came from the United States, Italy and Spain, spanning acute and convalescent COVID-19. Sample material is recorded as cDNA or gDNA derived from T cells, B-cell-depleted T cells, or PBMCs.

The TCR originated in a woman in her 30s with active or convalescent COVID-19. The V gene is TRBV19, the J gene TRBJ1-5, with 9 bases matching TRBD1. Input material: peripheral blood. The CDR3 DNA reads as TGTGCCAGTAGTAGCCCAGGACAGGGGACCAATCAGCCCCAGCATTTT. Amino acid sequence: CASSSPGQGTNQPQHF.